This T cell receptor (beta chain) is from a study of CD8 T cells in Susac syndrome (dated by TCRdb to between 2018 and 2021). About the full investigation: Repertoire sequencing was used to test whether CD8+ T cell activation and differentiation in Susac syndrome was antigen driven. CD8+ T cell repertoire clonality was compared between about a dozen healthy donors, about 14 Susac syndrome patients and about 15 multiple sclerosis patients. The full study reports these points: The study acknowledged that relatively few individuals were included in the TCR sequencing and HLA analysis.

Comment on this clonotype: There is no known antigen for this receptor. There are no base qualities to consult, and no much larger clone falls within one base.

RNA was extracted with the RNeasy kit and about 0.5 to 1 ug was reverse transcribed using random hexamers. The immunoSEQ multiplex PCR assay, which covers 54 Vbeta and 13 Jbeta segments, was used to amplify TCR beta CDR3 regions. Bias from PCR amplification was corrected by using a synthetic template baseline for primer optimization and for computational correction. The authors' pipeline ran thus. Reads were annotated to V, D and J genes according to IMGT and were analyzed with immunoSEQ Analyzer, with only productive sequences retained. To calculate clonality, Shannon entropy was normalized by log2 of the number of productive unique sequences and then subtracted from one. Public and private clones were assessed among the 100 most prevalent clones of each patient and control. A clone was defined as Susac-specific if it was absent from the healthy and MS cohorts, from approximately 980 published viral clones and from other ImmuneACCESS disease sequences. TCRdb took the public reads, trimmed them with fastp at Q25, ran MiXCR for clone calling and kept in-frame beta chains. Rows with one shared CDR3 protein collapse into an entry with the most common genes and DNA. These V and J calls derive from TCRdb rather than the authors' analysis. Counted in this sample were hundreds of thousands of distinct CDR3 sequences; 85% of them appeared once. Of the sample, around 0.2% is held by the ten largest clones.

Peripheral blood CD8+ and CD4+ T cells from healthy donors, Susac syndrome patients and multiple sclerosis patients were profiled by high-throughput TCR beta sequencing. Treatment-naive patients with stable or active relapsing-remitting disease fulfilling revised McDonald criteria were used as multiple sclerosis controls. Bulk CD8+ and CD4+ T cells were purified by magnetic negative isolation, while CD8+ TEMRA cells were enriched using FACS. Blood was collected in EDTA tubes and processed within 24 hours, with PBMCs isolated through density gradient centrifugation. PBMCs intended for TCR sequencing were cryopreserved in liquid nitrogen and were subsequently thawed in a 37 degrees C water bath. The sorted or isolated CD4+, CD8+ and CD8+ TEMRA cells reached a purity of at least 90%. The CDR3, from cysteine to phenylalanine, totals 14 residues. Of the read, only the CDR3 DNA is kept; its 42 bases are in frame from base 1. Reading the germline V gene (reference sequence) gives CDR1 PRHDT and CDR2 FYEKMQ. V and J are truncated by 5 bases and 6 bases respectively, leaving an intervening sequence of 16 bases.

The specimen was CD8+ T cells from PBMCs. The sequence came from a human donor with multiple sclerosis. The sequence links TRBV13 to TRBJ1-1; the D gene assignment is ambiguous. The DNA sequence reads TGTGCCAGCAGCCCATTCTTAGGGCGTTCTGAAGCTTTCTTT. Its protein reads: CASSPFLGRSEAFF.